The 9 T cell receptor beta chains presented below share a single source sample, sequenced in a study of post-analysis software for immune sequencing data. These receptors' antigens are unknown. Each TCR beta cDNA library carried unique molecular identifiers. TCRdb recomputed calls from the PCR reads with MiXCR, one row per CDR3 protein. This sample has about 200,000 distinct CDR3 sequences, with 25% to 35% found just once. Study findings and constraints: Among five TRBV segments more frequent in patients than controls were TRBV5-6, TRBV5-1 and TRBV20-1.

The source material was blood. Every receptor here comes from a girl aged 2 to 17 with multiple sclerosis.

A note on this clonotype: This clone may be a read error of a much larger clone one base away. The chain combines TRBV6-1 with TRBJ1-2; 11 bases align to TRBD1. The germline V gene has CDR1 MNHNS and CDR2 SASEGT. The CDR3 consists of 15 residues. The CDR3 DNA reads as TGTGCCGGCAGTGAGTGGACAGGGGGCGGATATGGCTACACCTTC. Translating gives CAGSEWTGGGYGYTF.

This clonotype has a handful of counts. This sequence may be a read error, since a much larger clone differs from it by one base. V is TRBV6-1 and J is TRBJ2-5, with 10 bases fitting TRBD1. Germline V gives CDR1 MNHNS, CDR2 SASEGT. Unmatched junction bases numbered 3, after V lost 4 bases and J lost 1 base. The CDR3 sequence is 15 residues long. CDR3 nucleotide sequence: TGTGCCAGCAGTGGTCGGGACAGGGGCCAAGAGACCCAGTACTTC. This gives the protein CASSGRDRGQETQYF.

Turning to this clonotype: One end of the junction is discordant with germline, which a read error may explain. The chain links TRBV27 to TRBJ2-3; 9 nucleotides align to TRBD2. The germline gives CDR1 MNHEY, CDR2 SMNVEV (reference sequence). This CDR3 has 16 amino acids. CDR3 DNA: TGTACCAGCAGTCGAAGCGGGGGGACCAGCACAGATACGCAGTATTTT. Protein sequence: CTSSRSGGTSTDTQYF.

Here the CDR3 reads CSVGLTSGLLTGELFF. CDR3 sequence (DNA): TGCAGCGTTGGGCTGACTAGCGGGTTACTCACCGGGGAGCTGTTTTTT. The chain uses TRBV29-1 and TRBJ2-2, with TRBD2 matching 10 bases. The CDR3 extends over 16 amino acids. Germline V gene lookup returns CDR1 SQVTM and CDR2 ANQGSEA. The V gene end was trimmed by 4 bases and the J gene end by 4 bases; junction bases not matched to a gene: 9.

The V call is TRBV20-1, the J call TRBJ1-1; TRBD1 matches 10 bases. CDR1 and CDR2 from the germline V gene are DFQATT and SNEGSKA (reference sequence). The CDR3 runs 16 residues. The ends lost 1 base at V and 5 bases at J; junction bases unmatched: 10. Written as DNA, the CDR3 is TGCAGTGCTAGAGTCCGGGACAGGGGTGTAAGGACTGAAGCTTTCTTT. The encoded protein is CSARVRDRGVRTEAFF.

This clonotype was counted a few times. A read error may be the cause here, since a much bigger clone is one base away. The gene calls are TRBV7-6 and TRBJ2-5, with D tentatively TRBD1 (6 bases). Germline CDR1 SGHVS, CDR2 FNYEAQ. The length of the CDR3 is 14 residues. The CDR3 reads CANSPRTAQETQYF. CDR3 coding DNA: TGTGCCAACAGCCCCAGGACAGCTCAAGAGACCCAGTACTTC. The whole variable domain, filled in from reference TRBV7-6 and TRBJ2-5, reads GAGVSQSPRYKVTKRGQDVALRCDPISGHVSLYWYRQALGQGPEFLTYFNYEAQQDKSGLPNDRFSAERPEGSISTLTIQRTEQRDSAMYRCANSPRTAQETQYFGPGTRLLVL.

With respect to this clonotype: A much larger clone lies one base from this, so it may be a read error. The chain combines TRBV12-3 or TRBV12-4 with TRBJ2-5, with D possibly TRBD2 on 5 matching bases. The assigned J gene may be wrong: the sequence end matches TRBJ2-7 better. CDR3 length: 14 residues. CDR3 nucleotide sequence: TGTGCCAGCAGGTTGGTAGGCCGGGGCTACGAGCAGTACTTC. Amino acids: CASRLVGRGYEQYF.

DNA for the CDR3: TGTGCCAGCGGACGGACAGGAAAGGGAGATACGCAGTATTTT. It yields the protein CASGRTGKGDTQYF. The rearrangement links TRBV3-1 to TRBJ2-3, with 7 bases fitting TRBD1. The trim removed 8 bases at V and 5 bases at J, leaving 10 bases unmatched. Germline lookup yields CDR1 LGHDT and CDR2 YNNKEL (reference sequence). The CDR3 contains 14 residues.

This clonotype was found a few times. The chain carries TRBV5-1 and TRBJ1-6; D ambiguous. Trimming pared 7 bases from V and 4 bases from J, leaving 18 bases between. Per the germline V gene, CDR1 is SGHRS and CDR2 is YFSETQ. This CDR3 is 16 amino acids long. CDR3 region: CASQTDSGRYNSPLHF. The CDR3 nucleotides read TGCGCCAGCCAGACCGACTCAGGCCGATATAATTCACCCCTCCACTTT.